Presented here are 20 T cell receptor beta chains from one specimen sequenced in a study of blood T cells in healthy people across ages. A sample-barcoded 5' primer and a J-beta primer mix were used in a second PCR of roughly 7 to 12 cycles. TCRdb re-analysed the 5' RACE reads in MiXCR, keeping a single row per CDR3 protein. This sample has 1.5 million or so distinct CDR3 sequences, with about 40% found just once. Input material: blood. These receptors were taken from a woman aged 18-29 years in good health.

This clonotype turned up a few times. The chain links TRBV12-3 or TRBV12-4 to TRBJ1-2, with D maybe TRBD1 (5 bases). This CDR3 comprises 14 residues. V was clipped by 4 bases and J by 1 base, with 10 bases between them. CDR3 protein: CASSWGESNYGYTF. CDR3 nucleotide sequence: TGTGCCAGCAGTTGGGGGGAGAGTAACTATGGCTACACCTTC.

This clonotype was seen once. The CDR3 DNA sequence: TGTGCCAGCAGCTTCGAAAAGGTCGGGACTAGGTTCCATGAGCAGTTCTTC. Residues: CASSFEKVGTRFHEQFF. The V and J genes are TRBV7-8 and TRBJ2-1, with TRBD2 identical over 8 bases. Germline V gene sequence: CDR1 SGHVS, CDR2 FQNEAQ. The trim removed 3 bases at V and 8 bases at J, leaving 15 bases unmatched. The CDR3 is 17 amino acids.

CDR3 in amino acids: CAIKPPSRDGTEAFF. CDR3 coding DNA: TGTGCCATCAAACCCCCCTCCAGGGATGGAACTGAAGCTTTCTTT. The rearrangement uses TRBV10-3 and TRBJ1-1, with D possibly matching TRBD1 (5 bases). This CDR3 contains 15 residues. The V end lost 7 bases, the J end lost 5 bases, and 20 bases lay between the germline ends. Germline V gives CDR1 ENHRY, CDR2 SYGVKD.

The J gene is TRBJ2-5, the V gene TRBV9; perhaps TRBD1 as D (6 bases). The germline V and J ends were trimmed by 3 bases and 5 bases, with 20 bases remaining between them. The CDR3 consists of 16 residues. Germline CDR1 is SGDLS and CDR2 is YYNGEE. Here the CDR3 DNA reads TGTGCCAGCAGCGGATCTAACCGGGACATAGGGGAGACCCAGTACTTC. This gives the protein CASSGSNRDIGETQYF.

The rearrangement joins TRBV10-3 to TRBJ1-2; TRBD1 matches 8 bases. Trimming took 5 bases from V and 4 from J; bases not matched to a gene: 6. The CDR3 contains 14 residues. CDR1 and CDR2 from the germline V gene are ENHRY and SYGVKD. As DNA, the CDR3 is TGTGCCATCAGTCCACAGGGGGGTGTCTATGGCTACACCTTC. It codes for CAISPQGGVYGYTF.

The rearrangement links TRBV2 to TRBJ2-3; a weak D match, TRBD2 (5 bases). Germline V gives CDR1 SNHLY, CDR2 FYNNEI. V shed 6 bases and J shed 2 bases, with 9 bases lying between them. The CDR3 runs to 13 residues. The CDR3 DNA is TGTGCCAGCAGCGGGAACACCACAGATACGCAGTATTTT. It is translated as CASSGNTTDTQYF.

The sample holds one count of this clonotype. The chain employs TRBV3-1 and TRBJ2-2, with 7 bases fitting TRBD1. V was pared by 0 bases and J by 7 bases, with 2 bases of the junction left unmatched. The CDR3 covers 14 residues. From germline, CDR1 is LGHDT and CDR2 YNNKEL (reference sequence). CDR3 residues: CASSQETGIGELFF. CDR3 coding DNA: TGTGCCAGCAGCCAAGAGACAGGGATCGGGGAGCTGTTTTTT.

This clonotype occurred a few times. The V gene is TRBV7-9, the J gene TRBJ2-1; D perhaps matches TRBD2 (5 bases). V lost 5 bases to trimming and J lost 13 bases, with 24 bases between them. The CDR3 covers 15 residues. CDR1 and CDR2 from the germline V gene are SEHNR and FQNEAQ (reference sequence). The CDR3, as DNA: TGTGCCAGCAGCATATCGGACTTCTATAACAATGGTCAGTTCTTC. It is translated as CASSISDFYNNGQFF.

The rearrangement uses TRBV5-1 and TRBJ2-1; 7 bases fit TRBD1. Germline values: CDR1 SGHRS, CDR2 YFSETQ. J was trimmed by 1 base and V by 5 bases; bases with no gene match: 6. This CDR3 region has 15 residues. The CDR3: CASRSGTASYNEQFF. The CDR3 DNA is TGCGCCAGCAGATCCGGGACAGCGTCCTACAATGAGCAGTTCTTC. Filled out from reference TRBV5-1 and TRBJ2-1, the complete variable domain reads KAGVTQTPRYLIKTRGQQVTLSCSPISGHRSVSWYQQTPGQGLQFLFEYFSETQRNKGNFPGRFSGRQFSNSRSEMNVSTLELGDSALYLCASRSGTASYNEQFFGPGTRLTVL.

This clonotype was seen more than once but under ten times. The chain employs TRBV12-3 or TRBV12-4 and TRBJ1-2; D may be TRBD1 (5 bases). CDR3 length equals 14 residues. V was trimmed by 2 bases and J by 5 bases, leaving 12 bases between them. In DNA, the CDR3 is TGTGCCAGCAGTTTAAATATCGGGGGATATGGCTACACCTTC. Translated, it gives CASSLNIGGYGYTF.

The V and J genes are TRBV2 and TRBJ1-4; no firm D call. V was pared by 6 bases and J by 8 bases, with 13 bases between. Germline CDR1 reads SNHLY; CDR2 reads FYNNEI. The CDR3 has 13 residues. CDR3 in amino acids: CASSLTMPEKLFF. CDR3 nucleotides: TGTGCCAGCAGCCTCACGATGCCCGAAAAACTGTTTTTT.

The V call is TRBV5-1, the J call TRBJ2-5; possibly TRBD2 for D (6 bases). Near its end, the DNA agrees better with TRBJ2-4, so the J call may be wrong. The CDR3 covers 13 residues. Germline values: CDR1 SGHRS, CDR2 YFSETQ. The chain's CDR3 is CANRQEGRNIQYF. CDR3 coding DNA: TGCGCCAACAGGCAGGAGGGCCGCAACATTCAGTACTTC.

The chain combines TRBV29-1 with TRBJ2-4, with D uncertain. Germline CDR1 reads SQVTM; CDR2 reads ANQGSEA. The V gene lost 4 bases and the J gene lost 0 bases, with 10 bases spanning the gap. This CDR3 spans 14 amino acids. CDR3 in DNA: TGCAGCGTTGCGGACGGTCTAGCCAAAAACATTCAGTACTTC. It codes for CSVADGLAKNIQYF.

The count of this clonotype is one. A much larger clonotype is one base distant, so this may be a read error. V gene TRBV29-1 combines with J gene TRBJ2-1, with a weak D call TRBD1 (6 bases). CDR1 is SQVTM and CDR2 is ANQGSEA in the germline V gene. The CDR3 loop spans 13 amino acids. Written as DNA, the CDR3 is TGCAGCGTAGGGGGTGCTAACTACGATGAGCAGTTCTTC. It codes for CSVGGANYDEQFF.

Written as DNA, the CDR3 is TGTGCCAGCAGTTCGGGGGTCTTCCTACTGGGGGAGAAAAACACCGGGGAGCTGTTTTTT. It specifies CASSSGVFLLGEKNTGELFF. The chain employs TRBV6-2 or TRBV6-3 and TRBJ2-2, with D possibly matching TRBD2 (6 bases). Germline lookup yields CDR1 MNHEY and CDR2 SVGEGT. Trimming took off 4 bases at V and 2 bases at J, with 26 bases between the two ends. The CDR3 runs 20 residues.

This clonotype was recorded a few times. The CDR3 is CAWTGGTYEQYF. The CDR3 coding sequence is TGTGCCTGGACAGGGGGGACCTACGAGCAGTACTTC. V is TRBV30 and J is TRBJ2-5; tentative D call: TRBD1 (7 bases). The J call may be faulty, since TRBJ2-7 better matches the DNA end. CDR3 length: 12 residues. Germline lookup yields CDR1 GTSNPN and CDR2 SVGIG (reference sequence).

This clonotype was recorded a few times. CDR3 amino acids: CAWSVGLFEQFF. The CDR3, as DNA: TGTGCCTGGAGTGTAGGGCTATTTGAGCAGTTCTTC. The chain uses TRBV30 and TRBJ2-1; D remains ambiguous. V shed 0 bases and J shed 9 bases, with 9 bases lying between them. The germline CDR1 and CDR2 sequences are GTSNPN and SVGIG (reference sequence). The CDR3 contains 12 residues.

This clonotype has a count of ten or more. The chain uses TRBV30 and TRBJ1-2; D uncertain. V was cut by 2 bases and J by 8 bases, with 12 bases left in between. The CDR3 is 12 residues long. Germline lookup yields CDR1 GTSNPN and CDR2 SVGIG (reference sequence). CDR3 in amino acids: CAWSHNNEGYTF. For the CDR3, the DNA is TGTGCCTGGAGTCACAACAACGAGGGCTACACCTTC.

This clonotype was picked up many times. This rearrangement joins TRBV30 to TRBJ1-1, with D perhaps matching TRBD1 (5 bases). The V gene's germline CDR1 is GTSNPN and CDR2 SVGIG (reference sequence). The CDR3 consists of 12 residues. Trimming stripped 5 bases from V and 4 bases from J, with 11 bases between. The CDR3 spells CAWGAGFTEAFF. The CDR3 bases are TGTGCCTGGGGCGCAGGGTTCACTGAAGCTTTCTTT.

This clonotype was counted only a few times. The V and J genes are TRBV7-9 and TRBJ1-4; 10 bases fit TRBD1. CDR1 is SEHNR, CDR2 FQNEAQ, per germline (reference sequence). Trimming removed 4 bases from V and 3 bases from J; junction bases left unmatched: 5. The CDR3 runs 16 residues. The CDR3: CASSSPGQGSNEKLFF. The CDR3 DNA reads TGTGCCAGCAGCTCACCGGGACAGGGGTCTAATGAAAAACTGTTTTTT. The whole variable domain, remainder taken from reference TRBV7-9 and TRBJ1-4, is DTGVSQNPRHKITKRGQNVTFRCDPISEHNRLYWYRQTLGQGPEFLTYFQNEAQLEKSRLLSDRFSAERPKGSFSTLEIQRTEQGDSAMYLCASSSPGQGSNEKLFFGSGTQLSVL.